The rows below give T cell receptor beta chains drawn from one sample of a study of blood T cell repertoires in COVID-19. TCRdb keeps only in-frame clones here, not all; method: immunoSEQ multiplex PCR. Among under 400,000 clones listed, around 90% were seen once. Sequencing was performed on peripheral blood. The receptors here all came from a man between 18 and 29 years old with active or convalescent COVID-19. CDR3s include the opening cysteine and the closing phenylalanine or tryptophan.

V gene: TRBV7-3; J gene: TRBJ1-2; CDR3 protein: CASSLSGGTNGYTF
V gene: TRBV24-1; J gene: TRBJ2-3; CDR3 protein: CATSDYRNEKQYF
V gene: TRBV28; J gene: TRBJ2-3; CDR3 protein: CASSLFFRRESADTQYF
V gene: TRBV7-3; J gene: TRBJ2-3; CDR3 protein: CASSSQASGMDTQYF
V gene: TRBV30; J gene: TRBJ1-1; CDR3 protein: CAWSARTGVYMNTEAFF
V gene: TRBV5-1; J gene: TRBJ1-5; CDR3 protein: CASSVSGSNQPQHF
V gene: TRBV30; J gene: TRBJ2-1; CDR3 protein: CAWSSGSANEQFF
V gene: TRBV7-9; J gene: TRBJ1-5; CDR3 protein: CASSAGQINQPQHF
V gene: TRBV2; J gene: TRBJ2-7; CDR3 protein: CASRTGGYQQYF
V gene: TRBV11-2; J gene: TRBJ1-2; CDR3 protein: CASSLISGPPYGYTF
V gene: TRBV2; J gene: TRBJ1-4; CDR3 protein: CASNQDRGNEKLFF
V gene: TRBV6-2/TRBV6-3; J gene: TRBJ1-6; CDR3 protein: CASSYSTGLDHYNSPLHF
V gene: TRBV5-1; J gene: TRBJ2-1; CDR3 protein: CASSSRTSLDEQFF
V gene: TRBV27; J gene: TRBJ2-5; CDR3 protein: CASSGGTTRQYF
V gene: TRBV6-5; J gene: TRBJ1-6; CDR3 protein: CASSWTGWDSPLHF
V gene: TRBV25-1; J gene: TRBJ1-4; CDR3 protein: CASSGPAGKSFHEKLFF
V gene: TRBV12-3/TRBV12-4; J gene: TRBJ2-3; CDR3 protein: CASQGVPAMTQYF
V gene: TRBV6-6; J gene: TRBJ1-1; CDR3 protein: CASSWTGETTEAFF
V gene: TRBV28; J gene: TRBJ1-2; CDR3 protein: CASSLRTGYFYTF
V gene: TRBV15; J gene: TRBJ1-1; CDR3 protein: CATSREKTGFTEAFF
V gene: TRBV7-2; J gene: TRBJ1-3; CDR3 protein: CASSPSQGDSGNTIYF
V gene: TRBV6-5; J gene: TRBJ2-3; CDR3 protein: CASSYTTGPSTDTQYF
V gene: TRBV5-1; J gene: TRBJ2-7; CDR3 protein: CASSLGAGGSYEQYF
V gene: TRBV6-2/TRBV6-3; J gene: TRBJ2-2; CDR3 protein: CASSSTENRGYRTGELFF
V gene: TRBV7-2; J gene: TRBJ2-1; CDR3 protein: CASRQPGLLHNEQFF
V gene: TRBV14; J gene: TRBJ1-6; CDR3 protein: CASSQDIGGVGNSPLHF
V gene: TRBV18; J gene: TRBJ1-1; CDR3 protein: CASSPDRASLNTEAFF
V gene: TRBV6-5; J gene: TRBJ2-7; CDR3 protein: CASRSGREEQYF
V gene: TRBV9; J gene: TRBJ1-2; CDR3 protein: CASSVEPIANYGYTF
V gene: TRBV25-1; J gene: TRBJ2-7; CDR3 protein: CASSESGTTRYEQYF
V gene: TRBV5-5; J gene: TRBJ1-4; CDR3 protein: CASSLDRGHEKLFF
V gene: TRBV28; J gene: TRBJ2-5; CDR3 protein: CASSHPDREETQYF
V gene: TRBV6-6; J gene: TRBJ2-3; CDR3 protein: CASTPSTDTQYF
V gene: TRBV13; J gene: TRBJ2-7; CDR3 protein: CASSAGTVYEQYF
V gene: TRBV27; J gene: TRBJ1-1; CDR3 protein: CASSFRGTEAFF
V gene: TRBV2; J gene: TRBJ2-2; CDR3 protein: CASRTGTSVGIGELFF
V gene: TRBV28; J gene: TRBJ2-7; CDR3 protein: CASRPPGTVSYEQYF